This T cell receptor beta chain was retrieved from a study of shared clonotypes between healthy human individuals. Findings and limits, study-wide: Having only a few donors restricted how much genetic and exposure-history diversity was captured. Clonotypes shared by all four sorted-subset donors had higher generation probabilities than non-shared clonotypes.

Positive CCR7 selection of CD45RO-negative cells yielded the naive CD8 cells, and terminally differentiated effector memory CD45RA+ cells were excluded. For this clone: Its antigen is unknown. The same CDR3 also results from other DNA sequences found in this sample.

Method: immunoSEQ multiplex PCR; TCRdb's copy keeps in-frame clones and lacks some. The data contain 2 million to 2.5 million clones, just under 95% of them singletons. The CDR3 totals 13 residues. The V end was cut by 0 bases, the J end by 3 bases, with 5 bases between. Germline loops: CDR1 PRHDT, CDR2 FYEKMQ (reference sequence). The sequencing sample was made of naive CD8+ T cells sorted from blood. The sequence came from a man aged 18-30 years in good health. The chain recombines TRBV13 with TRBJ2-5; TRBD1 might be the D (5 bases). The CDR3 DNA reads TGTGCCAGCAGCTTAGGGACAGAAGAGACCCAGTACTTC. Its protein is CASSLGTEETQYF.